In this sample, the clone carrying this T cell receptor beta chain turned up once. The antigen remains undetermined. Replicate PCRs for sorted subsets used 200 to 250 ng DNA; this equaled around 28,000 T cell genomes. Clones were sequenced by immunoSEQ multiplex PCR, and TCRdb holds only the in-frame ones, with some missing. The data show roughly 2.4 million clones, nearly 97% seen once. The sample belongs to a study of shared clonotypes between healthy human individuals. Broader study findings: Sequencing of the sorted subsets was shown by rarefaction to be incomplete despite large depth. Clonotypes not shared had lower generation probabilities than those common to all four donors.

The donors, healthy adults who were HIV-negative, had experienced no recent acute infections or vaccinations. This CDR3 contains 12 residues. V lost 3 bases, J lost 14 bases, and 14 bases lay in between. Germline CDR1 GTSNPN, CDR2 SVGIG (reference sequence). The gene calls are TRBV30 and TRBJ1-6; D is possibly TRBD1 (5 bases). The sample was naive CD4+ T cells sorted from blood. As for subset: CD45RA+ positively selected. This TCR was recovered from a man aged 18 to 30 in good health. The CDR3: CAWSAQGVTLHF. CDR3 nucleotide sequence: TGTGCCTGGAGCGCACAAGGGGTCACCCTCCACTTT.